The source of this TCR beta chain is a study of T cells expressing NK-cell markers. Across the study: In sorted CD3+CD56+NKG2C+, CD3+CD56+NKG2C- and CD3+CD56-NKG2C+ T cells, TCR beta repertoires were obtained. Within the sequenced cohort of eight donors, seven exhibited HCMV seropositivity and one was seronegative.

In regard to this clonotype: The antigen is not known.

The study, taken as a whole, reports: Similarly, these clonotypes led the CD3+CD56-NKG2C+ fraction as well in a handful of donors.

Synthesis of TCR beta cDNA relied on 5'RACE template switching carrying UMIs. TCRdb re-analyzed the 5' RACE reads; it lists each CDR3 protein once, without DNA. The sample has 300,000 or so distinct CDR3 sequences. Germline lookup yields CDR1 SGHTA and CDR2 FQGTGA. The CDR3 extends over 16 amino acids. The chain recombines TRBV7-3 with TRBJ2-2; TCRdb lists TRBD1, though no DNA is available to test this call. Material for sequencing was blood T cells: a sorted CD56 or NKG2C T cell subset, CD4+ or CD8+ T cells, or bulk PBMC T cells (not recorded which). This TCR was recovered from a woman aged 18 to 75 in good health. CDR3 residues: CASSPQGAVDTGELFF.